Each of the 27 T cell receptor beta chains below was sequenced from the same sample in a study of CD4 T cells in relation to SARS-CoV-2 and coronaviruses. What these receptors recognize is not known. Unexposed donor CD4+ T cells date from about 2010-2019, before the COVID-19 pandemic. The cells were cultured for 10 days before CD4+ T cells were isolated. Assay: immunoSEQ multiplex PCR; the TCRdb copy retains only in-frame clones and omits some. The sample records about 21,000 clones, about 70% being singletons. Sequencing was performed on CD4+ T cells from PBMCs, cultured in vitro. These TCRs come from a human donor in good health.

This clone has just a few counts. The V gene is TRBV18, the J gene TRBJ2-3; D possibly uses TRBD1 or TRBD2 (5 bases each). The CDR3 length is 14 residues. Germline values: CDR1 KGHSH, CDR2 LQKENI. V gave up 8 bases and J gave up 2 bases, with 14 bases separating them. The CDR3 sequence: CASLGPTVTDTQYF. CDR3 DNA sequence: TGTGCCAGCCTGGGACCGACAGTCACAGATACGCAGTATTTT.

The chain employs TRBV19 and TRBJ2-2; 8 bases agree with TRBD1. The germline CDR1 and CDR2 sequences are LNHDA and SQIVND (reference sequence). The CDR3 loop spans 16 amino acids. Trimming cost V 4 bases and J 5 bases; bases outside gene matches: 9. The CDR3: CASSNPQGVGTGELFF. The CDR3 nucleotides read TGTGCCAGTAGTAACCCACAGGGGGTAGGGACCGGGGAGCTGTTTTTT.

This sequence joins TRBV2 and TRBJ2-1; D not resolved. Looked up from germline, CDR1 is SNHLY and CDR2 is FYNNEI. The CDR3 has 14 amino acids. The V end was cut by 3 bases, the J end by 1 base, with 7 bases between. The CDR3 reads CASSEELSYNEQFF. The CDR3 bases are TGTGCCAGCAGTGAGGAGCTTTCCTACAATGAGCAGTTCTTC.

This chain uses TRBV7-8 with TRBJ1-5, with D perhaps matching TRBD1 (5 bases). V lost 5 bases and J lost 5, with 13 bases in between. Germline lookup yields CDR1 SGHVS and CDR2 FQNEAQ. The CDR3 has 14 residues. CDR3 region: CASSQTGPDQPQHF. CDR3 coding DNA: TGTGCCAGCAGCCAGACGGGGCCTGATCAGCCCCAGCATTTT.

There are a few counts of this clone. This chain links TRBV2 with TRBJ1-2, with 7 positions matching TRBD1. The CDR3 length is 13 residues. Germline V gene sequence: CDR1 SNHLY, CDR2 FYNNEI. The J segment lost 8 bases and the V segment lost 2 bases, leaving 5 bases of the junction unmatched. The CDR3 loop reads CASSESRGQGYTF. The CDR3 DNA follows: TGTGCCAGCAGTGAAAGTAGGGGACAGGGCTACACCTTC.

The chain employs TRBV12-5 and TRBJ2-2; TRBD2 matches 8 bases. V dropped 3 bases and J dropped 6; count of bases not matched to a gene: 9. Germline values: CDR1 LGHNT, CDR2 FRNRAP. This CDR3 has 16 amino acids. CDR3: CASGFAAGDGAGELFF. The CDR3 bases are TGTGCTAGTGGTTTTGCAGCGGGAGACGGGGCCGGGGAGCTGTTTTTT. Based on the CDR3 plus reference TRBV12-5 and TRBJ2-2, the full variable domain is DARVTQTPRHKVTEMGQEVTMRCQPILGHNTVFWYRQTMMQGLELLAYFRNRAPLDDSGMPKDRFSAEMPDATLATLKIQPSEPRDSAVYFCASGFAAGDGAGELFFGEGSRLTVL.

The V gene is TRBV3-1 (or the pseudogene TRBV3-2), the J gene TRBJ1-2; D unresolved. Looked up from germline, CDR1 is LGHDT and CDR2 is YNNKEL (reference sequence). The CDR3 has 16 residues. V gave up 4 bases and J gave up 2 bases, with 17 bases separating them. DNA for the CDR3: TGTGCCAGCAGCCCATTTAGGGCGGAGTTAAACTATGGCTACACCTTC. Amino acids: CASSPFRAELNYGYTF.

The gene calls are TRBV3-1 (or the pseudogene TRBV3-2) and TRBJ2-3; tentative D call: TRBD2 (6 bases). Germline CDR1 LGHDT, CDR2 YNNKEL (reference sequence). V was trimmed by 4 bases and J by 0 bases, leaving 11 bases between them. The CDR3 totals 15 residues. The CDR3 bases are TGTGCCAGCAGCCGCAACGCGGGGAGCACAGATACGCAGTATTTT. Residues: CASSRNAGSTDTQYF.

The chain joins TRBV18 to TRBJ2-5; D not certain. The V end was cut by 4 bases, the J end by 1 base, with 7 bases between. The germline V gene encodes CDR1 KGHSH and CDR2 LQKENI. This CDR3 spans 13 amino acids. The CDR3 sequence: CASSRELQETQYF. In nucleotides, the CDR3 is TGTGCCAGCTCACGCGAACTCCAAGAGACCCAGTACTTC.

This chain links TRBV14 with TRBJ2-1; D possibly corresponds to TRBD1 (5 bases). The germline gives CDR1 SGHDN, CDR2 FVKESK. This CDR3 has 12 amino acids. The V gene lost 1 base and the J gene lost 10 bases, with 8 bases spanning the gap. This CDR3 reads CASSQVRTEQFF. The CDR3 nucleotides read TGTGCCAGCAGCCAAGTGAGGACAGAGCAGTTCTTC.

The CDR3: CASSLYGRNSNQPQHF. CDR3 DNA sequence: TGTGCCAGCAGTTTATACGGACGGAATAGCAATCAGCCCCAGCATTTT. The chain joins TRBV28 to TRBJ1-5; D is ambiguous. V was trimmed by 1 base and J by 0 bases, leaving 10 bases between them. The CDR3 spans 16 residues. The germline V gene encodes CDR1 MDHEN and CDR2 SYDVKM.

The chain carries TRBV5-5 and TRBJ1-5, with a tentative D call TRBD1 (5 bases). Trimming took off 0 bases at V and 3 bases at J, with 10 bases between the two ends. Per the germline V gene, CDR1 is SGHKS and CDR2 is YYEKEE (reference sequence). The CDR3 has 15 amino acids. In DNA form, the CDR3 reads TGTGCCAGCAGCTTGGAAGACAGTAACAATCAGCCCCAGCATTTT. Its translation: CASSLEDSNNQPQHF.

The chain uses TRBV11-2 and TRBJ2-7; D is perhaps TRBD2 (7 bases). CDR3 length: 16 amino acids. CDR1 SGHAT and CDR2 FQNNGV come from the germline V gene. The V end was cut by 0 bases, the J end by 2 bases, with 14 bases between. CDR3: CASSLDRQGRAYEQYF. CDR3 DNA sequence: TGTGCCAGCAGCTTAGATCGTCAGGGGAGGGCCTACGAGCAGTACTTC.

V gene TRBV29-1 combines with J gene TRBJ2-3; no clear D. This CDR3 contains 13 residues. Germline CDR1 reads SQVTM; CDR2 reads ANQGSEA. The germline V and J ends were trimmed by 3 bases and 6 bases, with 13 bases remaining between them. The CDR3 region has the DNA TGCAGCGTTGATCTGGCTACATTCGATACGCAGTATTTT. It translates to CSVDLATFDTQYF.

This sequence joins TRBV9 and TRBJ2-1; 8 bases are a match to TRBD2. In germline, CDR1 is SGDLS, CDR2 YYNGEE. V was clipped by 1 base and J by 3 bases; unmatched bases: 3. CDR3 size: 15 residues. CDR3 in DNA: TGTGCCAGCAGCGTATCGGGACTAGACTACAATGAGCAGTTCTTC. It specifies CASSVSGLDYNEQFF.

The chain joins TRBV5-4 to TRBJ2-1; the D gene could be TRBD1 or TRBD2 (7 bases each). The CDR3 consists of 17 residues. Trimming removed 4 bases from V and 4 bases from J, with 21 bases in between. The germline V gene has CDR1 SGHNT and CDR2 YYREEE (reference sequence). CDR3 in DNA: TGTGCCAGCAGCGGTGGAGGGGGCGGGAGCGGGTACAATGAGCAGTTCTTC. This encodes CASSGGGGGSGYNEQFF.

The rearrangement links TRBV3-1 (or the pseudogene TRBV3-2) to TRBJ2-2; D remains unclear. Trimming took off 0 bases at V and 6 bases at J, with 5 bases between the two ends. CDR3 length: 13 residues. Germline CDR1 and CDR2: LGHDT and YNNKEL (reference sequence). The CDR3 DNA reads TGTGCCAGCAGCCAAGATTGGGCCGGGGAGCTGTTTTTT. The encoded protein is CASSQDWAGELFF.

The chain combines TRBV28 with TRBJ1-5; unclear D gene. Trimming shortened V by 1 base and J by 2 bases, and 6 bases separated the two germline ends. This CDR3 spans 14 amino acids. The V gene's germline CDR1 is MDHEN and CDR2 SYDVKM. The CDR3 region has the DNA TGTGCCAGCAGTTTATTTGGAGGCAATCAGCCCCAGCATTTT. Residues: CASSLFGGNQPQHF.

The rearrangement joins TRBV19 to TRBJ2-1; D perhaps matches TRBD2 (6 bases). V gave up 1 base and J gave up 10 bases, with 11 bases separating them. This CDR3 is 13 amino acids long. Looked up from germline, CDR1 is LNHDA and CDR2 is SQIVND (reference sequence). In DNA, the CDR3 is TGTGCCAGTAGTATAGTGGGGGGAGGAGAGCAGTTCTTC. This encodes CASSIVGGGEQFF.

This chain joins TRBV5-1 and TRBJ2-2; weak D call: TRBD1 (5 bases). The CDR3 loop spans 16 amino acids. Germline V gene data show CDR1 as SGHRS and CDR2 as YFSETQ. V dropped 4 bases and J dropped 7 bases, with 20 bases sitting between them. As DNA, the CDR3 is TGCGCCAGCAGCCAAAACAATGTGGGGCCGGGCGGGGAGCTGTTTTTT. This encodes CASSQNNVGPGGELFF.

This clone has a handful of counts. This chain uses TRBV6-4 with TRBJ2-3, with D possibly being TRBD2 (6 bases). Trimming removed 6 bases from V and 2 bases from J, with 12 bases in between. Germline V lookup: CDR1 MRHNA, CDR2 SNTAGT. The CDR3 runs to 14 residues. Here the CDR3 DNA reads TGTGCCAGCAGCCGCGGGGAACCCACAGATACGCAGTATTTT. It specifies CASSRGEPTDTQYF.

V is TRBV7-3 and J is TRBJ2-7; 8 bases are shared with TRBD2. The V and J ends lost 7 bases and 0 bases, in that order; junction bases with no gene match: 8. Germline-derived CDR1 and CDR2 are SGHTA and FQGTGA. The CDR3 has 15 residues. This CDR3 is CASTILAGPSYEQYF. The CDR3 DNA reads as TGTGCCAGCACCATTCTAGCGGGTCCCTCCTACGAGCAGTACTTC.

As to this clone: Being one base from a much bigger clone, this may be a read error. CDR3 bases: TGTGCCAGCAGCTCCGGGACAGGGGGCTACAATGAGCAGTTCTTC. Amino acids: CASSSGTGGYNEQFF. The chain carries TRBV7-2 and TRBJ2-1; 11 bases agree with TRBD1. The CDR3 contains 15 residues. Germline V gene sequence: CDR1 SGHTA, CDR2 FQGNSA. V lost 4 bases to trimming and J lost 3 bases; unmatched junction nucleotides: 2.

This clone was seen a few times. The chain carries TRBV4-2 and TRBJ2-2; D gene uncertain. Trimming took off 0 bases at V and 6 bases at J, with 8 bases between the two ends. CDR1 is LGHNA and CDR2 is YNFKEQ in the germline V gene. CDR3 length: 14 amino acids. The CDR3 DNA reads TGTGCCAGCAGCCAAGAACATGCAGCCGGGGAGCTGTTTTTT. The encoded protein is CASSQEHAAGELFF.

The gene calls are TRBV7-9 and TRBJ2-1, with TRBD2 as a possible D gene (6 bases). V shed 6 bases and J shed 8 bases, with 14 bases lying between them. The CDR3 sequence is 13 residues long. Germline V gene lookup returns CDR1 SEHNR and CDR2 FQNEAQ (reference sequence). The CDR3 reads CASSRAGRHEQFF. CDR3 DNA sequence: TGTGCCAGCAGTCGGGCGGGGAGGCATGAGCAGTTCTTC.

This chain joins TRBV7-2 and TRBJ2-6; no clear D. Deletions cut 3 bases from V and 2 bases from J, with 20 bases between. Looked up from germline, CDR1 is SGHTA and CDR2 is FQGNSA. The CDR3 sequence is 19 residues long. Here the CDR3 DNA reads TGTGCCAGCAGCTTGTCCCAGAACAATCTCTGGCCTGGGGCCAACGTCCTGACTTTC. Translating gives CASSLSQNNLWPGANVLTF.

The chain uses TRBV30 and TRBJ1-1; D remains ambiguous. Germline CDR1 and CDR2: GTSNPN and SVGIG (reference sequence). CDR3 size: 12 residues. V lost 0 bases and J lost 11, with 13 bases in between. The CDR3 spells CAWSVRSLRAFF. The CDR3 region has the DNA TGTGCCTGGAGTGTACGAAGCCTGAGGGCTTTCTTT.